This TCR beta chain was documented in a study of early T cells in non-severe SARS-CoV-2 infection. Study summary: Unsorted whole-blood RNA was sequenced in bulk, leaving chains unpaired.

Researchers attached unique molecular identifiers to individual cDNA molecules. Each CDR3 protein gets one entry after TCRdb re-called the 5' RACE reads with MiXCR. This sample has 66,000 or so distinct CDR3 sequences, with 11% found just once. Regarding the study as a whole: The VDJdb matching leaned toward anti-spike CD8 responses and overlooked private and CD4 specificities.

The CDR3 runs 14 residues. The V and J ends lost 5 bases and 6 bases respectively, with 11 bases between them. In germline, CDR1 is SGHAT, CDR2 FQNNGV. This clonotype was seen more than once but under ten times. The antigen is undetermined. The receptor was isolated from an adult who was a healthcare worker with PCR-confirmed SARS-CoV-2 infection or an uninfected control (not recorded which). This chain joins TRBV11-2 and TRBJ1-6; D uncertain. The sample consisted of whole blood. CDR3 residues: CASSHTTANSPLHF. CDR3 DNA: TGTGCCAGCAGCCACACCACCGCTAATTCACCCCTCCACTTT. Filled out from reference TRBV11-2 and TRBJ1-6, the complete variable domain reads EAGVAQSPRYKIIEKRQSVAFWCNPISGHATLYWYQQILGQGPKLLIQFQNNGVVDDSQLPKDRFSAERLKGVDSTLKIQPAKLEDSAVYLCASSHTTANSPLHFGNGTRLTVT.